This T cell receptor (beta chain) appears in the sequencing data of a study of cytotoxic CD8 clonotypes in ibrutinib-treated CLL. Turning to the study itself: After median roughly 70 months, around 14 stayed in remission, about 12 progressed; responses about 24 partial, 2 complete. Sequencing produced an average of roughly 280,000 productive templates and tens of thousands of productive rearrangements per sample. Study-wide results and limits: On treatment, the uncommon public clonotypes contracted or remained stable.

In the case of this clone: What it binds is not known.

The CDR3 is made up of 14 amino acids. V lost 4 bases and J 5 bases, leaving 15 bases between the germline ends. Germline CDR1 reads SGHTA; CDR2 reads FQGNSA. Data came from immunoSEQ multiplex PCR; TCRdb stores just in-frame clones and leaves some out. The sample lists approximately 350,000 clones, roughly two thirds occurring once. The sequence derives from a human donor with chronic lymphocytic leukemia. J is TRBJ2-7 and V is TRBV7-2, with D perhaps assigned TRBD1 or TRBD2 (5 bases each). Sequencing was performed on PBMCs, taken after 36 months of ibrutinib treatment. CDR3: CASSWGRGSDEQYF. The CDR3 DNA sequence: TGTGCCAGCAGCTGGGGGAGAGGGAGCGACGAGCAGTACTTC.